The rows below give T cell receptor beta chains drawn from one sample of a study of cytomegalovirus exposure and HLA in healthy donors. Method: immunoSEQ multiplex PCR; TCRdb's copy keeps in-frame clones and lacks some. The table lists 65,000 to 80,000 clones, about 93% of them singletons. The material sequenced was PBMCs. These receptors originate from a woman in her late teens or twenties in good health and CMV-seropositive. The CDR3 runs from the conserved cysteine through the conserved F or W. A D gene is named only where the DNA matches it firmly. Part of the rows lack a size; the others show once, few, many or a class for expanded clones.

abundance,v_gene,j_gene,d_gene,CDR3aa,CDR3nt
-,TRBV10-1,TRBJ2-3,-,CASSGGVSTDTQYF,TGCGCCAGCAGTGGAGGTGTTAGCACAGATACGCAGTATTTT
once,TRBV7-9,TRBJ2-5,-,CASSLGLEETQYF,TGTGCCAGCAGCTTAGGGTTGGAGGAGACCCAGTACTTC
-,TRBV5-1,TRBJ2-7,-,CASSWGGGRNYEQYF,TGCGCCAGCAGCTGGGGAGGTGGGCGGAATTACGAGCAGTACTTC
once,TRBV28,TRBJ2-7,-,CASSPPGTYDYEQYF,TGTGCCAGCAGTCCTCCCGGGACTTACGACTACGAGCAGTACTTC
once,TRBV2,TRBJ2-3,TRBD2,CASSEPPSWGGGGTDTQYF,TGTGCCAGCAGTGAACCGCCTTCGTGGGGCGGGGGTGGCACAGATACGCAGTATTTT
-,TRBV11-3,TRBJ2-1,TRBD2,CASSSTTGTRDNEQFF,TGTGCCAGCAGCTCCACTACCGGGACTAGGGACAATGAGCAGTTCTTC
-,TRBV29-1,TRBJ1-1,-,CSVALGGDTEAFF,TGCAGCGTTGCCCTTGGGGGGGATACTGAAGCTTTCTTT
-,TRBV7-9,TRBJ2-7,TRBD1,CASSSRDREISYEQYF,TGTGCCAGCAGCTCTCGCGACAGGGAGATATCCTACGAGCAGTACTTC
once,TRBV2,TRBJ2-3,TRBD2,CASNPILAESTDTQYF,TGTGCCAGCAACCCCATACTAGCGGAAAGCACAGATACGCAGTATTTT
-,TRBV7-2,TRBJ2-1,-,CASSLVEGYNEQFF,TGTGCCAGCAGCTTAGTGGAGGGCTACAATGAGCAGTTCTTC
-,TRBV7-9,TRBJ2-7,-,CASSLGEGRRLGEQYF,TGTGCCAGCAGCTTAGGTGAGGGCAGGCGTCTCGGCGAGCAGTACTTC
-,TRBV7-9,TRBJ1-2,TRBD1,CASSHEGAAGYGYTF,TGTGCCAGCAGCCACGAGGGGGCAGCGGGCTATGGCTACACCTTC
-,TRBV10-3,TRBJ1-6,TRBD1,CATLDEVRGLNSPLHF,TGTGCCACCTTGGACGAAGTCAGGGGGCTAAATTCACCCCTCCACTTT
-,TRBV4-1,TRBJ1-4,TRBD1,CASSQGQGLDEKLFF,TGCGCCAGCAGCCAAGGACAGGGGTTGGACGAAAAACTGTTTTTT
-,TRBV4-3,TRBJ2-3,-,CASSQDGPGGDDTQYF,TGCGCCAGCAGCCAAGATGGGCCCGGGGGAGACGATACGCAGTATTTT
once,TRBV18,TRBJ2-4,-,CASSPGGGGNIQYF,TGTGCCAGCTCACCCGGTGGCGGTGGAAACATTCAGTACTTC
-,TRBV4-2,TRBJ1-5,-,CASSQSFNQPQHF,TGTGCCAGCAGCCAAAGCTTTAATCAGCCCCAGCATTTT
-,TRBV30,TRBJ2-3,TRBD1,CAWSFGTGRPDTQYF,TGTGCCTGGTCCTTCGGGACAGGGCGGCCAGATACGCAGTATTTT
-,TRBV30,TRBJ2-5,TRBD2,CAWATSGETQYF,TGTGCCTGGGCGACTAGCGGGGAGACCCAGTACTTC
-,TRBV4-3,TRBJ2-1,TRBD1,CASSQVGQGANEQFF,TGCGCCAGCAGCCAAGTGGGACAGGGGGCGAATGAGCAGTTCTTC
-,TRBV7-2,TRBJ2-5,-,CASSLGGGPQETQYF,TGTGCCAGCAGCTTAGGGGGGGGCCCCCAAGAGACCCAGTACTTC
-,TRBV5-1,TRBJ2-7,-,CASSLPGAHEQYF,TGCGCCAGCAGCCTACCAGGGGCCCACGAGCAGTACTTC
once,TRBV7-8,TRBJ2-1,TRBD1,CASSLATGGWNEQFF,TGTGCCAGCAGCTTAGCGACAGGGGGATGGAATGAGCAGTTCTTC